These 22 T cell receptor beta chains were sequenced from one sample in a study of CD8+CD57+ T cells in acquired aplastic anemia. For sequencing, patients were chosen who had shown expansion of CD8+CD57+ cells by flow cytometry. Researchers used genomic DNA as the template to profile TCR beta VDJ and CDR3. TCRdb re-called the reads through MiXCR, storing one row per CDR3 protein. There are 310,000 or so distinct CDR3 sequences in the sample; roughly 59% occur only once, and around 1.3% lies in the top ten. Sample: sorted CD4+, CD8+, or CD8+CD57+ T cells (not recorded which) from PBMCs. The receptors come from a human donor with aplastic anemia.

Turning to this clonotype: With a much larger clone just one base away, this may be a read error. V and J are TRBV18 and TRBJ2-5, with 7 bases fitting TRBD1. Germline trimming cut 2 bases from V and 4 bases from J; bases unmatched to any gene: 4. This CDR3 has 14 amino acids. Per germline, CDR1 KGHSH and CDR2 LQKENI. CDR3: CASSPMGQRETQYF. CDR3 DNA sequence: TGTGCCAGCTCACCAATGGGACAGCGAGAGACCCAGTACTTC.

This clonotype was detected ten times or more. The CDR3 sequence is CSAPSRGANQHNEQFF. DNA of the CDR3: TGCAGTGCTCCCAGTAGGGGAGCAAATCAACACAATGAGCAGTTCTTC. This sequence joins TRBV20-1 and TRBJ2-1, with D possibly being TRBD1 or TRBD2 (5 bases each). Germline lookup yields CDR1 DFQATT and CDR2 SNEGSKA (reference sequence). This CDR3 region has 16 residues. Trimming took 5 bases from V and 5 from J, leaving 22 bases between them.

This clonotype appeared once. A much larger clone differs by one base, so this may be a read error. CDR3 protein: CASSQVGGGRAFF. CDR3 bases: TGTGCCAGCAGCCAAGTGGGCGGGGGGCGAGCTTTCTTT. This chain uses TRBV3-1 with TRBJ1-1; D possibly corresponds to TRBD1 (6 bases). CDR3 length: 13 amino acids. The V end was cut by 1 base, the J end by 10 bases, with 13 bases between. Per germline, CDR1 LGHDT and CDR2 YNNKEL (reference sequence).

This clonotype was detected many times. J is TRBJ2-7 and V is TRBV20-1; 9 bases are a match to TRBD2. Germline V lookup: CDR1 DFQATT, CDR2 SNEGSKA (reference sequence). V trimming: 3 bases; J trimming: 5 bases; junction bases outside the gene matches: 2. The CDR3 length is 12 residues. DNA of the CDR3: TGCAGTGCTAGGCGGGAGGGGCACGAGCAGTACTTC. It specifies CSARREGHEQYF.

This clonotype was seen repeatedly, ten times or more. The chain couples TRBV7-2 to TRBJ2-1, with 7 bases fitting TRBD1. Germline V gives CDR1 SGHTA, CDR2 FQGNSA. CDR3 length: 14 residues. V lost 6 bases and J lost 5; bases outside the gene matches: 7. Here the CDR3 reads CASRLTGLHNEQFF. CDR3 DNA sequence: TGTGCCAGCAGACTGACAGGGTTACACAATGAGCAGTTCTTC.

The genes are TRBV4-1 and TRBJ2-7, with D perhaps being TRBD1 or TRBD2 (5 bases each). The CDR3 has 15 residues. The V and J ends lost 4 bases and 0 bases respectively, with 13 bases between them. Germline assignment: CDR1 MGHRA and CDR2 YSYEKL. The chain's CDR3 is CASSLRDGDSYEQYF. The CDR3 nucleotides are TGCGCCAGCAGCCTCCGGGACGGAGACTCCTACGAGCAGTACTTC.

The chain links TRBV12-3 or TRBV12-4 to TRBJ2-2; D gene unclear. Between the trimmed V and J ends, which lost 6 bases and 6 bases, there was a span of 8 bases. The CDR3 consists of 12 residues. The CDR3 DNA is TGTGCCAGCAGACCAAGGCCCGGGGAGCTGTTTTTT. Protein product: CASRPRPGELFF.

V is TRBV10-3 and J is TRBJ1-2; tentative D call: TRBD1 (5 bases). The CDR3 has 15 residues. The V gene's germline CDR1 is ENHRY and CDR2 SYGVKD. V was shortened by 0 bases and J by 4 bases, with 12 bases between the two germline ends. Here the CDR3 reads CAISESQSRAYGYTF. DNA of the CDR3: TGTGCCATCAGTGAGTCGCAGAGCAGGGCCTATGGCTACACCTTC.

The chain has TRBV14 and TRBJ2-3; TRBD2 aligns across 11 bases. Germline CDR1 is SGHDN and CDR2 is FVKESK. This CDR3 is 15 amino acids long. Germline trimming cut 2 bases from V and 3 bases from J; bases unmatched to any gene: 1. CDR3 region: CASSQLAGGTDTQYF. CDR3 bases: TGTGCCAGCAGCCAACTAGCGGGAGGAACAGATACGCAGTATTTT.

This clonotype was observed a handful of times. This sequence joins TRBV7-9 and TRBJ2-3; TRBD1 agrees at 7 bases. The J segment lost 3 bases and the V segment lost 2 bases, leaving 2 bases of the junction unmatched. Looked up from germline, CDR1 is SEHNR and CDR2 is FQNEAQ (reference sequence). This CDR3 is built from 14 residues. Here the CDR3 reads CASSLTGETDTQYF. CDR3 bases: TGTGCCAGCAGCTTAACAGGGGAAACAGATACGCAGTATTTT.

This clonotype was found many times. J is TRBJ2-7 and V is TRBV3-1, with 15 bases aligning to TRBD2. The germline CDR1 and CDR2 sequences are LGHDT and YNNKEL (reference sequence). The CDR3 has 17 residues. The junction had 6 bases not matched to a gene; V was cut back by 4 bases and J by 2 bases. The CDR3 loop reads CASSLLGTSGRTYEQYF. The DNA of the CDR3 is TGTGCCAGCAGCCTTCTAGGGACTAGCGGGAGGACCTACGAGCAGTACTTC.

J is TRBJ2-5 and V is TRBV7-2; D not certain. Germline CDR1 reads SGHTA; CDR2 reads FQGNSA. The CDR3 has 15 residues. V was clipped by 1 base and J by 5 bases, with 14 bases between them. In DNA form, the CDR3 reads TGTGCCAGCAGCTTAGTGGTATTTAGTAGCGAGACCCAGTACTTC. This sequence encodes CASSLVVFSSETQYF. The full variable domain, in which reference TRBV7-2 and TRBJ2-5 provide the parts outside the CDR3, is GAGVSQSPSNKVTEKGKDVELRCDPISGHTALYWYRQSLGQGLEFLIYFQGNSAPDKSGLPSDRFSAERTGGSVSTLTIQRTQQEDSAVYLCASSLVVFSSETQYFGPGTRLLVL.

This CDR3 reads CASRDRRRRNQPQHF. In nucleotides, the CDR3 is TGTGCCAGCAGGGATAGACGGCGGAGAAATCAGCCCCAGCATTTT. This chain uses TRBV2 with TRBJ1-5; D remains ambiguous. The germline V and J ends were trimmed by 6 bases and 4 bases, with 16 bases remaining between them. Germline lookup yields CDR1 SNHLY and CDR2 FYNNEI. The CDR3 has 15 residues.

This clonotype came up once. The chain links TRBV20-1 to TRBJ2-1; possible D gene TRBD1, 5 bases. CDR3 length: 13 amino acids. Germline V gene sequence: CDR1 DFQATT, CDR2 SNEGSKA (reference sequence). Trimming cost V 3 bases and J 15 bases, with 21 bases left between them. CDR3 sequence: CSASPPQGSYPFF. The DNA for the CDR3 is TGCAGTGCTAGCCCACCTCAGGGTAGCTATCCGTTCTTC.

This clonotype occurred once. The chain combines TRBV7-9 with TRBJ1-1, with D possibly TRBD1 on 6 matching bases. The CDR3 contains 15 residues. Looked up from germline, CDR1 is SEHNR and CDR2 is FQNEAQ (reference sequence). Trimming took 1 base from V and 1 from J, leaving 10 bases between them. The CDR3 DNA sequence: TGTGCCAGCAGCTTAGGAGTGGACAGGAACACTGAAGCTTTCTTT. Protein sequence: CASSLGVDRNTEAFF.

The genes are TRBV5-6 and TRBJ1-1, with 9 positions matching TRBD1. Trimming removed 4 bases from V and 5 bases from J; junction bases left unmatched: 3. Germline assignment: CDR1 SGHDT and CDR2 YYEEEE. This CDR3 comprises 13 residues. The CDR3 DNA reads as TGTGCCAGCAGCACGACAGGGGGAACTGAAGCTTTCTTT. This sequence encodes CASSTTGGTEAFF.

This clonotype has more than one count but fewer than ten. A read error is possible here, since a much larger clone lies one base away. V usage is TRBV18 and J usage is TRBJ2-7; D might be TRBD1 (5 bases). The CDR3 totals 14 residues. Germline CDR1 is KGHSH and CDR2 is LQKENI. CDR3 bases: TGTGCCAGCTCACCACTAGTCGAAGGGGCCGAGCAGCACTTC. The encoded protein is CASSPLVEGAEQHF.

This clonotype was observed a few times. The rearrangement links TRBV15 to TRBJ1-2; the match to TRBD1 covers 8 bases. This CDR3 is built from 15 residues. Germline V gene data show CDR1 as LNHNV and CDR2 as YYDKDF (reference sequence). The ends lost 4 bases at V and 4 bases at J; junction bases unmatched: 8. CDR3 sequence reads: CATSTGAGGGYGYTF. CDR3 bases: TGTGCCACCAGCACCGGGGCAGGGGGCGGCTATGGCTACACCTTC.

The CDR3, as DNA: TGTGCCATCAGTGAGTACCCAGCGGGAGAAAGTATAGACATTCAGTACTTC. This sequence encodes CAISEYPAGESIDIQYF. This chain links TRBV10-3 with TRBJ2-4; 8 bases line up with TRBD2. Germline CDR1 reads ENHRY; CDR2 reads SYGVKD. With 1 base clipped from V and 8 bases from J, the junction kept 13 bases outside the gene matches. This CDR3 is built from 17 residues.

CDR3 region: CASKGLTGANEKLFF. In DNA form, the CDR3 reads TGTGCCAGCAAAGGGTTGACAGGGGCTAATGAAAAACTGTTTTTT. This chain joins TRBV12-3 or TRBV12-4 and TRBJ1-4; 8 nucleotides align to TRBD1. V gave up 7 bases and J gave up 3 bases; unmatched junction bases: 7. CDR3 length: 15 amino acids.

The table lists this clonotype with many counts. DNA for the CDR3: TGTGCCAGTAGTATGGGACTAGCGGGGGGTCCTATTCAAGAGACCCAGTACTTC. Residues: CASSMGLAGGPIQETQYF. This chain joins TRBV19 and TRBJ2-5, with TRBD2 matching over 15 bases. V dropped 3 bases and J dropped 2; count of bases not matched to a gene: 7. CDR1 LNHDA and CDR2 SQIVND come from the germline V gene (reference sequence). The CDR3 sequence is 18 residues long. Based on the CDR3 plus reference TRBV19 and TRBJ2-5, the full variable domain is DGGITQSPKYLFRKEGQNVTLSCEQNLNHDAMYWYRQDPGQGLRLIYYSQIVNDFQKGDIAEGYSVSREKKESFPLTVTSAQKNPTAFYLCASSMGLAGGPIQETQYFGPGTRLLVL.

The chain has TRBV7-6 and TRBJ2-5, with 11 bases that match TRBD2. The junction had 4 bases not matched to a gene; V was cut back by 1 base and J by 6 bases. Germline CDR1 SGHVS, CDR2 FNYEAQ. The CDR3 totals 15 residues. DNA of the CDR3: TGTGCCAGCAGCTTAGGGGGGACTAGCGGAAAGACCCAGTACTTC. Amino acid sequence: CASSLGGTSGKTQYF. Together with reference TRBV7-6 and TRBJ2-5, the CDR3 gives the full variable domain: GAGVSQSPRYKVTKRGQDVALRCDPISGHVSLYWYRQALGQGPEFLTYFNYEAQQDKSGLPNDRFSAERPEGSISTLTIQRTEQRDSAMYRCASSLGGTSGKTQYFGPGTRLLVL.